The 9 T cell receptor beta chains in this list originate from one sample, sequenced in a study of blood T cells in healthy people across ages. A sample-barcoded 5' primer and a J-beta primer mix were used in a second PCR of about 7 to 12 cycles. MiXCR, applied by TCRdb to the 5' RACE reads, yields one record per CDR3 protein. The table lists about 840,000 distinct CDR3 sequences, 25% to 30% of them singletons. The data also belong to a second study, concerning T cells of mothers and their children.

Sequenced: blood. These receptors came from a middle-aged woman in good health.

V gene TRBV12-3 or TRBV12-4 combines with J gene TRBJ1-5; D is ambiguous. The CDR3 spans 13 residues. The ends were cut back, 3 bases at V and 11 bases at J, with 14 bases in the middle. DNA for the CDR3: TGTGCCAGCAGTTTTTCCACTCAAGAGACCCAGCATTTT. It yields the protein CASSFSTQETQHF.

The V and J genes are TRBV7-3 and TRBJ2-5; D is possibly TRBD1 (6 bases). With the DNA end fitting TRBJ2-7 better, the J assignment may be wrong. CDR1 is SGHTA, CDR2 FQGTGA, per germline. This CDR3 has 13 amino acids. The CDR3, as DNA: TGTGCCAGCAGCGTACAGGGAAGCAACGAGCAGTACTTC. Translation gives CASSVQGSNEQYF.

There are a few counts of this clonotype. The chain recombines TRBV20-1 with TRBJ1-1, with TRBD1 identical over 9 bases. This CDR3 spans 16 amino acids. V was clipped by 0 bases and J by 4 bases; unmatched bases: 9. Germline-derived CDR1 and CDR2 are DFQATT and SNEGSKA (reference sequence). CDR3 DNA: TGCAGTGCTAGAGAAAAAGACAGGGGGGTCGGCACTGAAGCTTTCTTT. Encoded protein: CSAREKDRGVGTEAFF.

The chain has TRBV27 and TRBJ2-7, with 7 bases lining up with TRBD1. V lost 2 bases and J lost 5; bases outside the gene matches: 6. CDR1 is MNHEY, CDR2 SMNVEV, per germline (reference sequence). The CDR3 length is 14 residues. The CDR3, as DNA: TGTGCCAGCAGTTTAGAGACAGGGTTCGACGAGCAGTACTTC. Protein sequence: CASSLETGFDEQYF.

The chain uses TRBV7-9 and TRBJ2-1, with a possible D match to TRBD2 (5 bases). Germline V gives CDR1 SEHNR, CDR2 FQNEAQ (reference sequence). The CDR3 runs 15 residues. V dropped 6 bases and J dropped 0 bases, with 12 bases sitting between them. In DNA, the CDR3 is TGTGCCAGCAGAAGGAGCGGCAGCTCCTACAATGAGCAGTTCTTC. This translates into CASRRSGSSYNEQFF.

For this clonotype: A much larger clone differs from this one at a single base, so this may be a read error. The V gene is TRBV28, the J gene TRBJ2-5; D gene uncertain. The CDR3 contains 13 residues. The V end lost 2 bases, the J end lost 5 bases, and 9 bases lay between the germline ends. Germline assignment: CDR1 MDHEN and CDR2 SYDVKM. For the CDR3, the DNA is TGTGCCAGCAGTTTAACGTCGCGGGAGACCCAGTACTTC. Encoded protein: CASSLTSRETQYF.

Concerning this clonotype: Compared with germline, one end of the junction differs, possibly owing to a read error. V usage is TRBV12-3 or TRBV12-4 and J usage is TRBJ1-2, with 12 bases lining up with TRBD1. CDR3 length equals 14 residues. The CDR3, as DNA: TGTGCCAGCATCCAGGGACAGGGGGCAAATGGCCACACCTTC. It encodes CASIQGQGANGHTF.

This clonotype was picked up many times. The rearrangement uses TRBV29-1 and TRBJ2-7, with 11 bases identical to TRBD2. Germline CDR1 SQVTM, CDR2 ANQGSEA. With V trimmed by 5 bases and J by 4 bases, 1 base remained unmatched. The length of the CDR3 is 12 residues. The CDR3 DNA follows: TGCAGCGTTACTAGCGGGGGATACGAGCAGTACTTC. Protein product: CSVTSGGYEQYF.

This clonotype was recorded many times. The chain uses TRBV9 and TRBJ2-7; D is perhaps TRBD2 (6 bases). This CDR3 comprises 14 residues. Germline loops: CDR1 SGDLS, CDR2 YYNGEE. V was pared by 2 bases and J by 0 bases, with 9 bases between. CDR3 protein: CASSVGTLSYEQYF. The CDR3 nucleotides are TGTGCCAGCAGCGTTGGGACTCTCTCCTACGAGCAGTACTTC. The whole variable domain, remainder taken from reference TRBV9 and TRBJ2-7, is DSGVTQTPKHLITATGQRVTLRCSPRSGDLSVYWYQQSLDQGLQFLIQYYNGEERAKGNILERFSAQQFPDLHSELNLSSLELGDSALYFCASSVGTLSYEQYFGPGTRLTVT.